The 15 T cell receptor beta chains reported below all come from one sample, sequenced in a study of OX40 agonist ivuxolimab in advanced cancers. Measured with immunoSEQ multiplex PCR; TCRdb has only the in-frame clones, and not every one. The profile shows 75,000 to 80,000 clones, around 94% of them singletons. Here the sequenced sample was CD4+ or CD8+ T cells sorted from blood, taken in a trial of the OX40 agonist ivuxolimab. Every receptor here comes from an adult with an advanced solid tumor such as melanoma, head and neck, liver or kidney cancer.

This clone was picked up one time. The genes are TRBV6-5 and TRBJ1-1, with 11 nucleotides matching TRBD1. CDR3 size: 16 residues. The ends lost 2 bases at V and 4 bases at J; junction bases unmatched: 6. The germline V gene has CDR1 MNHEY and CDR2 SVGAGI. The CDR3 sequence: CASSYRTGGASTEAFF. As DNA, the CDR3 is TGTGCCAGCAGTTACAGGACAGGGGGCGCGAGCACTGAAGCTTTCTTT.

J is TRBJ2-1 and V is TRBV2; no reliable D call. CDR3 size: 11 residues. The germline V and J ends were trimmed by 5 bases and 5 bases, with 4 bases remaining between them. The germline V gene encodes CDR1 SNHLY and CDR2 FYNNEI. CDR3 DNA sequence: TGTGCCAGCAGTAGTAACAATGAGCAGTTCTTC. Residues: CASSSNNEQFF. The full variable domain, in which reference TRBV2 and TRBJ2-1 provide the parts outside the CDR3, is EPEVTQTPSHQVTQMGQEVILRCVPISNHLYFYWYRQILGQKVEFLVSFYNNEISEKSEIFDDQFSVERPDGSNFTLKIRSTKLEDSAMYFCASSSNNEQFFGPGTRLTVL.

The chain has TRBV6-6 and TRBJ1-1; D gene ambiguous. The CDR3 contains 13 residues. Trimming pared 6 bases from V and 4 bases from J, leaving 12 bases between. The germline V gene has CDR1 MNHNY and CDR2 SVGAGI (reference sequence). The CDR3 sequence: CASSDQGGTEAFF. CDR3 DNA: TGTGCCAGCAGCGACCAAGGCGGCACTGAAGCTTTCTTT.

The V gene is TRBV27, the J gene TRBJ2-1, with unresolved D. The CDR3 is 12 residues long. The germline V gene encodes CDR1 MNHEY and CDR2 SMNVEV (reference sequence). Trimming left V 3 bases short and J 7 bases short, with 7 bases between. This CDR3 reads CASSFLGNEQFF. DNA of the CDR3: TGTGCCAGCAGTTTTTTGGGGAATGAGCAGTTCTTC.

A word on this clone: At one boundary the junction diverges from the germline segment, which might be a read error. The rearrangement links TRBV27 to TRBJ1-2, with 7 bases fitting TRBD1. Germline CDR1 MNHEY, CDR2 SMNVEV (reference sequence). The CDR3 loop spans 15 amino acids. This CDR3 reads CAGSLRQGDFYGYTF. CDR3 nucleotides: TGTGCCGGCAGTCTAAGACAGGGCGACTTCTATGGCTACACCTTC.

V and J are TRBV7-2 and TRBJ1-3; TRBD1 might be the D (5 bases). The CDR3 length is 16 residues. Trimming took 6 bases from V and 0 from J, leaving 15 bases between them. From germline, CDR1 is SGHTA and CDR2 FQGNSA. The CDR3 bases are TGTGCCAGCAGGCGTACCACAGGATTCTCTGGAAACACCATATATTTT. Protein: CASRRTTGFSGNTIYF. The full variable domain, its missing parts supplied by reference TRBV7-2 and TRBJ1-3, is GAGVSQSPSNKVTEKGKDVELRCDPISGHTALYWYRQSLGQGLEFLIYFQGNSAPDKSGLPSDRFSAERTGGSVSTLTIQRTQQEDSAVYLCASRRTTGFSGNTIYFGEGSWLTVV.

The chain combines TRBV12-5 with TRBJ1-2; D is possibly TRBD1 (6 bases). V lost 5 bases and J lost 4, with 17 bases in between. CDR1 LGHNT and CDR2 FRNRAP come from the germline V gene. This CDR3 comprises 15 residues. The DNA of the CDR3 is TGTGCTAGTGGTCAACTAGTTAAGACAGGCTATGGCTACACCTTC. This sequence encodes CASGQLVKTGYGYTF.

The V call is TRBV7-6, the J call TRBJ1-1, with a weak D call TRBD1 (6 bases). V lost 5 bases and J 4 bases, leaving 14 bases between the germline ends. The V gene's germline CDR1 is SGHVS and CDR2 FNYEAQ. The CDR3 consists of 14 residues. The CDR3 spells CASSLGAGATEAFF. The CDR3, as DNA: TGTGCCAGCAGCCTAGGGGCGGGGGCCACTGAAGCTTTCTTT. Full variable domain (outside the CDR3, taken from reference TRBV7-6 and TRBJ1-1): GAGVSQSPRYKVTKRGQDVALRCDPISGHVSLYWYRQALGQGPEFLTYFNYEAQQDKSGLPNDRFSAERPEGSISTLTIQRTEQRDSAMYRCASSLGAGATEAFFGQGTRLTVV.

The CDR3: CASSLTTVGDGYTF. The CDR3 nucleotides read TGTGCCAGCAGCTTAACCACGGTTGGGGATGGCTACACCTTC. The genes are TRBV7-9 and TRBJ1-2; unclear D gene. This CDR3 spans 14 amino acids. Germline CDR1 is SEHNR and CDR2 is FQNEAQ (reference sequence). V lost 2 bases and J lost 6, with 13 bases in between.

The gene calls are TRBV7-6 and TRBJ2-7; TRBD2 agrees at 8 bases. V lost 5 bases, J lost 0 bases, and 9 bases stayed unmatched. CDR1 SGHVS and CDR2 FNYEAQ come from the germline V gene. The CDR3 consists of 16 residues. The CDR3 spells CASSGNSGEASYEQYF. For the CDR3, the DNA is TGTGCCAGCAGCGGAAATAGCGGGGAGGCCTCCTACGAGCAGTACTTC.

V and J are TRBV28 and TRBJ2-7; TRBD1 is a possible D gene (5 bases). The V gene's germline CDR1 is MDHEN and CDR2 SYDVKM. The CDR3 is made up of 15 amino acids. With 3 bases removed from V and 2 bases from J, the gap between germline ends came to 14 bases. The CDR3 DNA reads TGTGCCAGCAGTTTCGGACGGACACCCACCTACGAGCAGTACTTC. Its translation: CASSFGRTPTYEQYF. The whole variable domain, filled in from reference TRBV28 and TRBJ2-7, reads DVKVTQSSRYLVKRTGEKVFLECVQDMDHENMFWYRQDPGLGLRLIYFSYDVKMKEKGDIPEGYSVSREKKERFSLILESASTNQTSMYLCASSFGRTPTYEQYFGPGTRLTVT.

The rearrangement uses TRBV4-2 and TRBJ2-1; 7 bases are shared with TRBD2. There are 17 residues in the CDR3. The germline V gene has CDR1 LGHNA and CDR2 YNFKEQ. V trimming: 0 bases; J trimming: 5 bases; junction bases outside the gene matches: 10. As DNA, the CDR3 is TGTGCCAGCAGCCAAGATGGCTCGGGAGGAGGTAACAATGAGCAGTTCTTC. It yields the protein CASSQDGSGGGNNEQFF.

The gene calls are TRBV7-9 and TRBJ1-5; no reliable D call. Germline assignment: CDR1 SEHNR and CDR2 FQNEAQ (reference sequence). V shed 3 bases and J shed 5 bases, with 5 bases lying between them. This CDR3 contains 12 residues. In DNA form, the CDR3 reads TGTGCCAGCAGCTTCTACTATCAGCCCCAGCATTTT. It translates to CASSFYYQPQHF.

The chain has TRBV6-5 and TRBJ1-1, with a weak D call TRBD1 (5 bases). The CDR3 is 15 residues long. V was pared by 0 bases and J by 10 bases, with 18 bases between. CDR1 and CDR2 from the germline V gene are MNHEY and SVGAGI. The CDR3 DNA reads as TGTGCCAGCAGTTACTCGATGGGGGGATACAGTCGAGCTTTCTTT. It is translated as CASSYSMGGYSRAFF.

This clone was seen a handful of times. This chain uses TRBV19 with TRBJ2-7, with a possible D match to TRBD1 (6 bases). The length of the CDR3 is 14 residues. Germline loops: CDR1 LNHDA, CDR2 SQIVND (reference sequence). V dropped 3 bases and J dropped 5 bases, with 14 bases sitting between them. CDR3 DNA: TGTGCCAGTAGTATCGCAAGGGGGACGGACGAGCAGTACTTC. Translated: CASSIARGTDEQYF. The entire variable domain, with the rest obtained from reference TRBV19 and TRBJ2-7, is as follows: DGGITQSPKYLFRKEGQNVTLSCEQNLNHDAMYWYRQDPGQGLRLIYYSQIVNDFQKGDIAEGYSVSREKKESFPLTVTSAQKNPTAFYLCASSIARGTDEQYFGPGTRLTVT.